These T cell receptor beta chains were read from a single sample in a study of shared clonotypes between healthy human individuals. Sequenced by immunoSEQ multiplex PCR; TCRdb stores in-frame clones only, minus some. This sample has around 2.5 million clones; roughly 93% occur once, and the top ten carry about 0.34%. The sample consisted of naive CD4+ T cells from PBMCs. Every receptor here comes from a man between 18 and 35 years old in good health. Some clones in this sample may be carry-over from other donors' samples. The CDR3 runs from the conserved cysteine through the conserved F or W. The order of the fields is V gene, J gene, CDR3 protein.

>TRBV28|TRBJ2-7
CASTAGGSYEQYF
>TRBV11-1|TRBJ2-5
CASSFSGSETQYF
>TRBV6-5|TRBJ2-1
CASRGGGRNDEQFF
>TRBV15|TRBJ1-5
CATSRDVPLKRDGNQPQHF
>TRBV10-1|TRBJ2-7
CASSARTGGVQGYEQYF
>TRBV30|TRBJ2-3
CAWRATGLIEAQDTQYF
>TRBV30|NA
CAQTTRELPYEQYF
>TRBV18|TRBJ1-5
CASSLDRVGNQPQHF
>TRBV19|TRBJ2-7
CASSPPTSYEQYF
>TRBV7-8|TRBJ1-2
CASKQGSYGYTF
>TRBV12-5|TRBJ1-2
CASGPDRPPYGYTF
>TRBV21-1|TRBJ1-1
CASSSGGEAFF
>TRBV9|TRBJ2-7
CASSRASGEQYF
>TRBV10-3|TRBJ2-5
CAISQLLGTVEETQYF
>TRBV28|TRBJ1-5
CASSLPAPGQGTNQPQHF
>TRBV5-1|TRBJ2-7
CASRPGTSALYEQYF
>TRBV7-3|TRBJ2-1
CASSRDYYNEQFF
>TRBV7-2|TRBJ2-3
CASKTPNSRATDTQYF
>TRBV6-5|TRBJ2-2
CAARGATGELFF
>TRBV7-9|TRBJ2-6
CASSPRVYDNVLTF
>TRBV10-3|TRBJ2-7
CAIMTTVSSYEQYF
>TRBV10-1|TRBJ2-3
CASNISTDTQYF
>TRBV5-1|TRBJ2-1
CASSSYRGPYNEQFF
>TRBV14|TRBJ2-1
CASSQGIIRSSYNEQFF
>TRBV27|TRBJ1-2
CASSRQGVDGYTF
>TRBV27|TRBJ2-7
CASSPQGLIEQYF
>TRBV7-6|TRBJ2-1
CASSPPGTSLFYNEQFF
>TRBV5-1|TRBJ2-5
CASRRLLNQETQYF
>TRBV7-2|TRBJ2-3
CASRIAGRTDTQYF